The TCR beta chain under discussion was sequenced for a study of blood T cell repertoires in COVID-19. Profiling relied on immunoSEQ multiplex PCR, and the TCRdb table lists in-frame clones only, not all of them. This table holds approximately 440,000 clones, roughly 88% found once. The germline V and J ends were trimmed by 1 base and 9 bases, with 15 bases remaining between them. This CDR3 contains 14 residues. CDR1 and CDR2 (germline): LGHNT, FRNRAP. Seattle patient enrollment occurred during active infection, with longitudinal follow-up thereafter. This sequence joins TRBV12-5 and TRBJ1-2; D possibly corresponds to TRBD1 (5 bases). The specimen was peripheral blood. This clonotype was sampled from a woman aged 50 to 60 with COVID-19, enrolled during active disease. CDR3 amino acids: CASGLGPSGYSYTF. DNA for the CDR3: TGTGCTAGTGGTTTGGGGCCCTCAGGGTACAGCTACACCTTC. The whole variable domain, filled in from reference TRBV12-5 and TRBJ1-2, reads DARVTQTPRHKVTEMGQEVTMRCQPILGHNTVFWYRQTMMQGLELLAYFRNRAPLDDSGMPKDRFSAEMPDATLATLKIQPSEPRDSAVYFCASGLGPSGYSYTFGSGTRLTVV.